Listed below are T cell receptor beta chains from one sample, sequenced in a study of T cell changes during pregnancy in multiple sclerosis. Only in-frame clones appear in the TCRdb table, and some are missing; sequencing was by immunoSEQ multiplex PCR. This table holds 65,000 to 75,000 clones, under 95% found once. The sample here was peripheral blood, taken in the third trimester of pregnancy. The receptors originated from a female donor in good health, enrolled as a control in a pregnancy study. Each CDR3 is given with its conserved first and last residue. The D gene is left open where the match is weak. Size tells how often a clone was seen (once, few, many) or the class of an expanded clone, and some rows leave it out.

v_gene	j_gene	abundance	d_gene	CDR3aa	CDR3nt
TRBV6-5	TRBJ1-2	NA	NA	CASSYRGLSDGYTF	TGTGCCAGCAGTTACAGGGGGTTGTCGGATGGCTACACCTTC
TRBV19	TRBJ2-1	NA	TRBD2	CASSVSIAGPYNEQFF	TGTGCCAGTAGTGTCTCCATAGCGGGGCCTTACAATGAGCAGTTCTTC
TRBV4-1	TRBJ1-2	NA	NA	CASSAPLELPYGYTF	TGCGCCAGCAGCGCCCCCTTAGAGTTACCTTATGGCTACACCTTC
TRBV27	TRBJ2-2	NA	TRBD2	CASSPIARLAGGGELFF	TGTGCCAGCAGTCCTATAGCCCGACTAGCGGGGGGCGGGGAGCTGTTTTTT
TRBV6-6	TRBJ1-1	NA	NA	CASRRGGEGTEAFF	TGTGCCAGCAGACGCGGAGGGGAGGGCACTGAAGCTTTCTTT
TRBV27	TRBJ2-7	NA	NA	CASSPSEDPFYEQYF	TGTGCCAGCAGCCCATCGGAGGACCCCTTCTACGAGCAGTACTTC
TRBV7-2	TRBJ1-5	NA	NA	CASSLTADSNQPQHF	TGTGCCAGCAGCTTAACTGCGGATAGCAATCAGCCCCAGCATTTT
TRBV28	TRBJ1-1	NA	NA	CASCPHDVTEAFF	TGTGCCAGCTGCCCACATGATGTCACTGAAGCTTTCTTT
TRBV5-8	TRBJ1-2	NA	TRBD1	CASSFLRGRDGYTF	TGTGCCAGCAGCTTCCTCAGGGGGCGGGATGGCTACACCTTC
TRBV7-7	TRBJ1-5	NA	TRBD1	CASSRTTGAPQHF	TGTGCTAGCAGCCGTACGACAGGGGCGCCCCAGCATTTT
TRBV19	TRBJ2-1	NA	NA	CASSHSPGDYNEQFF	TGTGCCAGTAGCCATTCACCCGGGGACTACAATGAGCAGTTCTTC
TRBV2	TRBJ1-1	NA	NA	CASSVLRENTEAFF	TGTGCCAGCAGTGTACTCAGGGAGAACACTGAAGCTTTCTTT
TRBV27	TRBJ1-2	once	TRBD1	CASSLRGDRGFGYTF	TGTGCCAGCAGTCTCCGAGGGGACAGGGGATTCGGCTACACCTTC
TRBV7-9	TRBJ1-2	NA	TRBD1	CASSYLHTGQNYGYTF	TGTGCCAGCAGCTACCTTCACACGGGACAGAACTATGGCTACACCTTC
TRBV30	TRBJ2-6	NA	NA	CAWSSSGSRVLTF	TGTGCCTGGAGTTCCTCAGGGTCCCGAGTCCTGACTTTC
TRBV4-2	TRBJ2-2	NA	NA	CASSQDVWLGGPYSGELFF	TGTGCCAGCAGCCAAGATGTTTGGTTGGGGGGGCCTTACAGCGGGGAGCTGTTTTTT
TRBV19	TRBJ1-4	once	NA	CASRYQTATNEKLFF	TGTGCCAGTAGATATCAGACAGCAACTAATGAAAAACTGTTTTTT
TRBV4-3	TRBJ2-3	NA	NA	CASSQDRVLWGLSTDTQYF	TGCGCCAGCAGCCAAGATCGTGTACTCTGGGGCTTGAGCACAGATACGCAGTATTTT
TRBV29-1	TRBJ2-3	once	TRBD2	CSVTGRGGRDTQYF	TGCAGCGTGACGGGGCGGGGGGGTCGGGATACGCAGTATTTT
TRBV27	TRBJ1-2	NA	NA	CASSLRGSNYGYTF	TGTGCCAGCAGTCTAAGGGGGTCTAACTATGGCTACACCTTC
TRBV7-6	TRBJ1-6	NA	NA	CASSLRTDHNSPLHF	TGTGCCAGCAGCTTGAGGACAGACCATAATTCACCCCTCCACTTT
TRBV9	TRBJ1-1	NA	NA	CASSPTGQNTEAFF	TGTGCCAGCAGCCCAACAGGGCAGAACACTGAAGCTTTCTTT
TRBV28	TRBJ1-1	NA	TRBD1	CASSPQGYRGGGNTEAFF	TGTGCCAGCAGTCCCCAGGGATACAGGGGTGGGGGGAACACTGAAGCTTTCTTT
TRBV28	TRBJ1-1	NA	NA	CASSSPEGNTEAFF	TGTGCCAGCAGTTCCCCCGAGGGGAACACTGAAGCTTTCTTT
TRBV27	TRBJ2-1	NA	NA	CASRSGTEQFF	TGTGCCAGCAGGTCTGGGACAGAGCAGTTCTTC
TRBV7-8	TRBJ1-4	NA	NA	CASSLEGQGYEKLFF	TGTGCCAGCAGCTTAGAGGGGCAGGGGTATGAAAAACTGTTTTTT
TRBV25-1	TRBJ2-3	NA	TRBD1	CASSGQGRADTQYF	TGTGCCAGCAGTGGACAGGGAAGAGCAGATACGCAGTATTTT
TRBV19	TRBJ1-5	NA	NA	CASSSDRNNQPQHF	TGTGCCAGTAGTTCCGACAGAAACAATCAGCCCCAGCATTTT
TRBV7-2	TRBJ1-3	NA	TRBD1	CASSLASGGVYGNTIYF	TGTGCCAGCAGCTTAGCGTCAGGGGGCGTTTATGGAAACACCATATATTTT
TRBV7-9	TRBJ1-6	few	TRBD1	CASSLETGGNSPLHF	TGTGCCAGCAGCTTAGAGACAGGGGGAAATTCACCCCTCCACTTT
TRBV28	TRBJ1-5	NA	NA	CASNRGGRGQPQHF	TGTGCCAGCAATCGGGGCGGGAGGGGTCAGCCCCAGCATTTT
TRBV10-3	TRBJ2-1	NA	TRBD1	CAITKTGAIGNEQFF	TGTGCCATCACCAAGACAGGGGCTATCGGCAATGAGCAGTTCTTC
TRBV4-3	TRBJ1-5	NA	NA	CASSQDLTFENQPQHF	TGCGCCAGCAGCCAAGATTTAACCTTCGAGAATCAGCCCCAGCATTTT
TRBV5-4	TRBJ2-3	NA	NA	CASSLRTERNTQYF	TGTGCCAGCAGCCTGAGGACTGAGCGGAATACGCAGTATTTT
TRBV11-2	TRBJ2-7	NA	NA	CASSSGLGEQYF	TGTGCCAGCAGTTCTGGACTGGGCGAGCAGTACTTC
TRBV15	TRBJ2-3	NA	TRBD2	CATGNPTLAGMTDTQYF	TGTGCCACCGGCAACCCAACACTAGCGGGGATGACAGATACGCAGTATTTT
TRBV4-2	TRBJ1-2	NA	NA	CASSQDLGTIGSGYTF	TGTGCCAGCAGCCAAGATTTGGGGACCATCGGGAGTGGCTACACCTTC
TRBV6-5	TRBJ1-6	NA	TRBD1	CASRMTGVYSPLHF	TGTGCCAGCAGAATGACAGGGGTGTATTCACCCCTCCACTTT
TRBV28	TRBJ1-1	NA	NA	CASYEEFASQAFF	TGTGCCAGCTACGAAGAATTCGCGTCCCAAGCTTTCTTT
TRBV28	TRBJ2-6	NA	NA	CASSTFRTAGANVLTF	TGTGCCAGCAGCACATTTAGGACAGCTGGGGCCAACGTCCTGACTTTC
TRBV6-5	TRBJ1-2	NA	TRBD1	CASSGWTGNYGYTF	TGTGCCAGCAGTGGCTGGACAGGGAACTATGGCTACACCTTC
TRBV18	TRBJ1-6	few	NA	CASSPSKTWDSPLHF	TGTGCCAGCTCACCTAGCAAGACCTGGGATTCACCCCTCCACTTT
TRBV7-9	TRBJ2-1	once	NA	CASSLAAGPVGQFF	TGTGCCAGCAGCTTAGCGGCGGGTCCCGTCGGGCAGTTCTTC
TRBV9	TRBJ2-1	NA	NA	CASSKGTARDEQFF	TGTGCCAGCAGCAAAGGGACTGCCAGGGATGAGCAGTTCTTC
TRBV19	TRBJ1-3	NA	NA	CASARDITGNTIYF	TGTGCCAGTGCCCGAGACATCACCGGAAACACCATATATTTT
TRBV4-2	TRBJ2-3	NA	TRBD2	CASSQDGLAGGNTQYF	TGTGCCAGCAGCCAAGATGGCCTAGCGGGGGGGAATACGCAGTATTTT
TRBV6-5	TRBJ2-1	NA	NA	CASGRRGEQFF	TGTGCCAGCGGGAGGAGGGGCGAGCAGTTCTTC
TRBV4-1	TRBJ2-7	NA	TRBD1	CASSFRTGGSYEQYF	TGCGCCAGCAGCTTCCGGACAGGGGGCTCCTACGAGCAGTACTTC
TRBV9	TRBJ2-5	NA	NA	CASSVIRGQKETQYF	TGTGCCAGCAGCGTAATCCGGGGTCAAAAAGAGACCCAGTACTTC
TRBV30	TRBJ2-3	NA	NA	CAWTRGGGADTQYF	TGTGCCTGGACTAGGGGAGGGGGGGCAGATACGCAGTATTTT
TRBV28	TRBJ2-7	NA	NA	CASSLSQGFREQYF	TGTGCCAGCAGTTTGTCCCAGGGGTTTCGCGAGCAGTACTTC
TRBV6-5	TRBJ1-5	NA	NA	CASRGPGGHQPQHF	TGTGCCAGCAGGGGCCCGGGGGGGCATCAGCCCCAGCATTTT
TRBV7-2	TRBJ2-4	NA	NA	CASSLARSGIQYF	TGTGCCAGCAGCTTAGCCCGTAGTGGCATTCAGTACTTC
TRBV6-6	TRBJ2-7	few	TRBD1	CASRTDRERPYEQYF	TGTGCCAGCAGAACAGACAGGGAGCGACCCTACGAGCAGTACTTC
TRBV28	TRBJ2-5	NA	NA	CASRGGRETQYF	TGTGCCAGTAGGGGGGGCCGGGAGACCCAGTACTTC